The clone carrying this T cell receptor beta chain has a single count. This sample is drawn from a study of follicular helper T cells after annual influenza vaccination. Germline lookup yields CDR1 KGHSH and CDR2 LQKENI. The CDR3 spans 11 residues. The V and J ends lost 3 bases and 5 bases respectively, with 3 bases between them. Profiling relied on immunoSEQ multiplex PCR, and the TCRdb table lists in-frame clones only, not all of them. This sample yields 7,500 to 9,500 clones, of which approximately 80% are seen a single time; less than 1.3% belongs to the top ten. The sample's time point: 2014-2015 season, pre-vaccination.

The receptor was derived from an adult who received the influenza vaccine. The material sequenced was CXCR5+ CD38- circulating T follicular helper cells from blood, taken on the day of influenza vaccination. Subset specified: circulating Tfh, non-naive CD4+CXCR5+PD-1+ (ICOS+CD38+ or ICOS-CD38-). The chain links TRBV18 to TRBJ2-3; no reliable D call. The CDR3 coding sequence is TGTGCCAGCTCACCGGGAGATACGCAGTATTTT. This codes for CASSPGDTQYF. Variable domain in full (rest from reference TRBV18 and TRBJ2-3): NAGVMQNPRHLVRRRGQEARLRCSPMKGHSHVYWYRQLPEEGLKFMVYLQKENIIDESGMPKERFSAEFPKEGPSILRIQQVVRGDSAAYFCASSPGDTQYFGPGTRLTVL.